This T cell receptor (beta chain) stems from a study of blood T cell repertoires in COVID-19. Across the whole study: COVID-19 samples from acute and convalescent phases originated in the United States, Italy and Spain. T cells, B-cell-depleted T cells, or PBMCs supplied cDNA or gDNA.

There are 15 residues in the CDR3. V dropped 2 bases and J dropped 4; count of bases not matched to a gene: 4. Germline CDR1 reads SEHNR; CDR2 reads FQNEAQ (reference sequence). Seattle patients were enrolled during active infection and followed longitudinally. Authors' analysis steps: Researchers report that nucleated cell counts were estimated from reference gene primer amplification. The assay was immunoSEQ multiplex PCR, and TCRdb's table has in-frame clones only and misses some. V, J and clone size derive from that table, while D and trimming were established from the DNA sequence. The sample has more than 300,000 clones, 70% to 90% seen once.

The sequence was obtained from a woman aged 25 to 39 with COVID-19, enrolled during active disease. The sample consisted of peripheral blood. This chain links TRBV7-9 with TRBJ1-1; TRBD1 matches at 10 bases. The CDR3 DNA reads as TGTGCCAGCAGCTTACCCGGGACAGGGGCCACTGAAGCTTTCTTT. As protein: CASSLPGTGATEAFF.